This T cell receptor (beta chain) was observed in a study of blood T cell repertoires in COVID-19. This CDR3 comprises 17 residues. Trimming cost V 2 bases and J 10 bases; bases outside gene matches: 10. Only in-frame clones appear in the TCRdb table, and some are missing; sequencing was by immunoSEQ multiplex PCR. Counted here are about 270,000 clones, 85% occurring once; the ten biggest clones make up 4% to 5%. The V and J genes are TRBV23-1 and TRBJ2-1; 14 bases align to TRBD2. TRBV23-1 is classed as an ORF, of uncertain function. The TCR originated in a woman in her forties or fifties with active or convalescent COVID-19. The material sequenced was peripheral blood. The CDR3 protein is CASSQGAGTSGSQEQFF. The CDR3 bases are TGCGCCAGCAGTCAAGGGGCCGGGACTAGCGGGAGCCAGGAGCAGTTCTTC.